This entry lists 29 T cell receptor beta chains sequenced from one sample in a study of spatial heterogeneity in lung cancer. As for time point: sample taken at primary tumor resection. Unsorted whole RNA samples from tumor, nontumor lung or frozen PBMC were sequenced. TCRdb reanalysed the 5' RACE reads using MiXCR and keeps one entry per CDR3 protein. The repertoire holds some 13,000 distinct CDR3 sequences, with over 11% as singletons. This specimen consisted of PBMCs, obtained at surgery. These TCRs come from a female donor with early-stage non-small cell lung cancer.

This clonotype is labeled medium-sized. The rearrangement links TRBV6-2 or TRBV6-3 to TRBJ2-7, with D uncertain. Trimming took off 5 bases at V and 2 bases at J, with 13 bases between the two ends. Germline CDR1 MNHEY, CDR2 SVGEGT. The CDR3 has 14 residues. The CDR3 is CASSPWSVPYEQYF. The CDR3 nucleotides read TGTGCCAGCAGTCCCTGGAGCGTGCCCTACGAGCAGTACTTC.

This clonotype was detected many times. The chain has TRBV6-6 and TRBJ1-1, with 7 bases lining up with TRBD1. After removal of 4 bases from V and 1 base from J, the junction contained 3 bases not matched to a gene. The CDR3 is 14 residues long. Per the germline V gene, CDR1 is MNHNY and CDR2 is SVGAGI (reference sequence). CDR3: CASSLEGANTEAFF. The CDR3 DNA reads TGTGCCAGCAGTTTAGAGGGGGCGAACACTGAAGCTTTCTTT.

The chain links TRBV6-1 to TRBJ2-5; 9 bases align to TRBD1. Losses at the gene ends were 4 bases for V and 2 bases for J; bases not matched to a gene: 5. Per germline, CDR1 MNHNS and CDR2 SASEGT. This CDR3 has 15 residues. The CDR3 protein is CASSGGTGRQETQYF. CDR3 bases: TGTGCCAGCAGTGGCGGGACAGGGAGGCAAGAGACCCAGTACTTC.

This clonotype was detected ten times or more. V is TRBV12-3 or TRBV12-4 and J is TRBJ1-2, with D tentatively TRBD1 (5 bases). There are 14 residues in the CDR3. V lost 6 bases to trimming and J lost 0 bases, with 11 bases between them. DNA for the CDR3: TGTGCCAGCAGGGGGGTCGGAGCTAACTATGGCTACACCTTC. Amino acid sequence: CASRGVGANYGYTF.

This clonotype was observed at least ten times. The gene calls are TRBV11-2 and TRBJ2-5, with D perhaps TRBD2 (6 bases). Trimming shortened V by 1 base and J by 1 base, and 13 bases separated the two germline ends. CDR1 is SGHAT and CDR2 is FQNNGV in the germline V gene. This CDR3 comprises 16 residues. CDR3 amino acids: CASSLVTGRPQETQYF. The CDR3 coding sequence is TGTGCCAGCAGCTTAGTAACGGGGAGGCCCCAAGAGACCCAGTACTTC. The variable domain in full, completed from reference TRBV11-2 and TRBJ2-5, reads EAGVAQSPRYKIIEKRQSVAFWCNPISGHATLYWYQQILGQGPKLLIQFQNNGVVDDSQLPKDRFSAERLKGVDSTLKIQPAKLEDSAVYLCASSLVTGRPQETQYFGPGTRLLVL.

This clonotype rates as medium-sized. V gene TRBV5-5 combines with J gene TRBJ2-7; perhaps TRBD1 as D (6 bases). The length of the CDR3 is 14 residues. Trimming removed 1 base at V and 7 bases at J, with 15 bases between. Germline values: CDR1 SGHKS, CDR2 YYEKEE (reference sequence). CDR3 coding DNA: TGTGCCAGCAGCTTGTGGGACAACCTAGAGGAGCAGTACTTC. It specifies CASSLWDNLEEQYF.

This clonotype was seen many times. The CDR3 region is CASSLGRDQETQYF. CDR3 DNA: TGCGCCAGCAGCTTGGGCCGAGACCAAGAGACCCAGTACTTC. V and J are TRBV5-1 and TRBJ2-5; D uncertain. The ends were cut back, 0 bases at V and 0 bases at J, with 6 bases in the middle. This CDR3 contains 14 residues. The V gene's germline CDR1 is SGHRS and CDR2 YFSETQ.

This clonotype was seen repeatedly, ten times or more. The V and J genes are TRBV5-1 and TRBJ2-5; D not certain. The CDR3 is 12 amino acids. Trimming removed 4 bases at V and 5 bases at J, with 9 bases between. The germline gives CDR1 SGHRS, CDR2 YFSETQ. This CDR3 is CASSETRETQYF. CDR3 bases: TGCGCCAGCAGCGAGACAAGGGAGACCCAGTACTTC. Full variable domain (outside the CDR3, taken from reference TRBV5-1 and TRBJ2-5): KAGVTQTPRYLIKTRGQQVTLSCSPISGHRSVSWYQQTPGQGLQFLFEYFSETQRNKGNFPGRFSGRQFSNSRSEMNVSTLELGDSALYLCASSETRETQYFGPGTRLLVL.

This clonotype is termed medium-sized. The chain has TRBV20-1 and TRBJ2-7; TRBD2 agrees at 8 bases. The CDR3 sequence is 13 residues long. The germline gives CDR1 DFQATT, CDR2 SNEGSKA (reference sequence). V shed 8 bases and J 6 bases; nucleotides not matched to a gene: 12. CDR3 nucleotide sequence: TGCAGTAGCCCGCTATCGGGAGGGCGCGAGCAGTACTTC. Protein sequence: CSSPLSGGREQYF.

This clonotype was counted many times. This chain uses TRBV29-1 with TRBJ1-1; a weak D match, TRBD1 (5 bases). The CDR3 is 13 amino acids. The V gene's germline CDR1 is SQVTM and CDR2 ANQGSEA. Trimming left V 5 bases short and J 7 bases short, with 17 bases between. CDR3 in DNA: TGCAGCGTTCGGGGGGGGAGAGGCGATGAAGCTTTCTTT. Encoded protein: CSVRGGRGDEAFF.

This clonotype was seen ten or more times. The V and J genes are TRBV7-8 and TRBJ2-2; the match to TRBD2 covers 13 bases. J was trimmed by 0 bases and V by 6 bases; bases with no gene match: 1. The CDR3 is 16 residues long. Germline values: CDR1 SGHVS, CDR2 FQNEAQ. In DNA, the CDR3 is TGTGCCAGCAGGGGGACTAGCGGGACGAACACCGGGGAGCTGTTTTTT. It translates to CASRGTSGTNTGELFF.

This clonotype was detected a few times. The genes are TRBV7-2 and TRBJ1-6; possible D gene TRBD1, 5 bases. This CDR3 contains 14 residues. The V end lost 6 bases, the J end lost 5 bases, and 11 bases lay between the germline ends. The germline CDR1 and CDR2 sequences are SGHTA and FQGNSA. CDR3 nucleotides: TGTGCCAGCAGACCCCAGGGTGATAATTCACCCCTCCACTTT. Protein product: CASRPQGDNSPLHF.

This clonotype has ten or more counts. The chain links TRBV19 to TRBJ2-3; D not certain. The ends were cut back, 6 bases at V and 0 bases at J, with 10 bases in the middle. The CDR3 loop spans 14 amino acids. Per the germline V gene, CDR1 is LNHDA and CDR2 is SQIVND (reference sequence). The chain's CDR3 is CASSDHRSTDTQYF. The CDR3 nucleotides read TGTGCCAGTAGCGACCACCGAAGCACAGATACGCAGTATTTT.

At least ten counts were recorded for this clonotype. The chain carries TRBV7-9 and TRBJ2-7; 7 positions agree with TRBD2. Germline assignment: CDR1 SEHNR and CDR2 FQNEAQ (reference sequence). Trimming removed 5 bases from V and 5 bases from J; junction bases left unmatched: 3. The CDR3 is 12 amino acids. CDR3 nucleotides: TGTGCCAGCAGCCCGGGACTACACGAGCAGTACTTC. This codes for CASSPGLHEQYF. Full variable domain (missing parts from reference TRBV7-9 and TRBJ2-7): DTGVSQNPRHKITKRGQNVTFRCDPISEHNRLYWYRQTLGQGPEFLTYFQNEAQLEKSRLLSDRFSAERPKGSFSTLEIQRTEQGDSAMYLCASSPGLHEQYFGPGTRLTVT.

This clonotype was seen a handful of times. The V and J genes are TRBV5-1 and TRBJ2-7; TRBD1 aligns across 10 bases. CDR3 size: 13 residues. Germline loops: CDR1 SGHRS, CDR2 YFSETQ. Germline trimming cut 3 bases from V and 4 bases from J; bases unmatched to any gene: 1. CDR3 coding DNA: TGCGCCAGCAGCTGGGACAGGGGTTACGAGCAGTACTTC. Protein: CASSWDRGYEQYF.

This clonotype has only a few counts. The rearrangement joins TRBV14 to TRBJ2-3, with 8 bases matching TRBD1. The CDR3 covers 15 residues. V was pared by 5 bases and J by 7 bases, with 11 bases of the junction left unmatched. CDR1 SGHDN and CDR2 FVKESK come from the germline V gene. This chain's CDR3 is CASSGQGLASYTQYF. The CDR3 bases are TGTGCCAGCAGCGGACAGGGCTTAGCCTCCTATACGCAGTATTTT.

The genes are TRBV29-1 and TRBJ2-7; 10 nucleotides match TRBD2. V trimming: 2 bases; J trimming: 6 bases; junction bases outside the gene matches: 7. The CDR3 has 14 amino acids. Germline lookup yields CDR1 SQVTM and CDR2 ANQGSEA. CDR3 DNA sequence: TGCAGCGTTGAACTAGCGGGAGATGGAGGCGAGCAGTACTTC. Protein product: CSVELAGDGGEQYF.

This clonotype appeared a single time. V and J are TRBV20-1 and TRBJ1-5; D is unclear. CDR1 is DFQATT and CDR2 is SNEGSKA in the germline V gene (reference sequence). The CDR3 runs to 13 residues. Trimming pared 4 bases from V and 4 bases from J, leaving 11 bases between. The chain's CDR3 is CSAKLVGNQPQHF. The CDR3 bases are TGCAGTGCTAAATTGGTGGGGAATCAGCCCCAGCATTTT.

This clonotype was recorded at least ten times. The V call is TRBV7-2, the J call TRBJ2-2, with D possibly TRBD2 on 6 matching bases. Looked up from germline, CDR1 is SGHTA and CDR2 is FQGNSA. V gave up 2 bases and J gave up 4 bases, with 14 bases separating them. The CDR3 spans 16 residues. The CDR3 loop reads CASSLRGLGITGELFF. The CDR3 DNA reads as TGTGCCAGCAGCTTAAGGGGACTGGGAATCACCGGGGAGCTGTTTTTT.

This clonotype occurred many times. The chain has TRBV2 and TRBJ1-4, with D possibly matching TRBD1 (6 bases). CDR1 is SNHLY, CDR2 FYNNEI, per germline. The CDR3 loop spans 14 amino acids. The germline V and J ends were trimmed by 6 bases and 7 bases, with 15 bases remaining between them. The CDR3 DNA is TGTGCCAGCAGGGCCGGGACATCTCTTGAAAAACTGTTTTTT. It codes for CASRAGTSLEKLFF.

This clonotype occurred many times. The chain has TRBV6-1 and TRBJ2-1, with no clear D. Trimming cost V 8 bases and J 9 bases, with 11 bases left between them. Per the germline V gene, CDR1 is MNHNS and CDR2 is SASEGT. This CDR3 is 11 amino acids long. DNA for the CDR3: TGTGCCAGCGGTCAGTACGGTGAGCAGTTCTTC. This translates into CASGQYGEQFF.

This chain uses TRBV11-1 with TRBJ2-3, with D unresolved. Germline CDR1 SGHAT, CDR2 FQDESV (reference sequence). The CDR3 runs to 12 residues. Trimming cost V 1 base and J 6 bases, with 5 bases left between them. The DNA for the CDR3 is TGTGCCAGCAGCTTAGTTTCGGATACGCAGTATTTT. This gives the protein CASSLVSDTQYF. The variable domain in full, completed from reference TRBV11-1 and TRBJ2-3, reads EAEVAQSPRYKITEKSQAVAFWCDPISGHATLYWYRQILGQGPELLVQFQDESVVDDSQLPKDRFSAERLKGVDSTLKIQPAELGDSAMYLCASSLVSDTQYFGPGTRLTVL.

In its sample, this clonotype was seen a few times. The chain has TRBV7-9 and TRBJ2-5; the match to TRBD2 covers 12 bases. The length of the CDR3 is 15 residues. CDR1 is SEHNR, CDR2 FQNEAQ, per germline (reference sequence). J lost 3 bases, V lost 7 bases, and 6 bases had no gene match. The CDR3 DNA follows: TGTGCCAGCAAAAAACTAGCGGGAGGAAAAGAGACCCAGTACTTC. This translates into CASKKLAGGKETQYF.

This clonotype showed up many times. The chain recombines TRBV7-2 with TRBJ2-5; D gene ambiguous. V lost 4 bases, J lost 0 bases, and 12 bases lay in between. The CDR3 length is 15 residues. Looked up from germline, CDR1 is SGHTA and CDR2 is FQGNSA. The CDR3 DNA follows: TGTGCCAGCAGCTCCCAGGCAGCCTACCAAGAGACCCAGTACTTC. Translating gives CASSSQAAYQETQYF.

By sample share, this clonotype is medium-sized. The V gene is TRBV20-1, the J gene TRBJ2-6, with D possibly being TRBD1 (6 bases). Germline V gene lookup returns CDR1 DFQATT and CDR2 SNEGSKA (reference sequence). The CDR3 is made up of 16 amino acids. Trimming removed 6 bases from V and 2 bases from J, with 17 bases in between. The CDR3 region has the DNA TGCAGTGCGCCCCCCCAGGGGATGGCTGGGGCCAACGTCCTGACTTTC. Translated: CSAPPQGMAGANVLTF.

This rearrangement joins TRBV4-3 to TRBJ1-2; 8 bases are shared with TRBD1. The CDR3 runs to 14 residues. V dropped 0 bases and J dropped 6; count of bases not matched to a gene: 3. Germline V lookup: CDR1 LGHNA, CDR2 YSLEER. The CDR3 here is CASSQDRRGHGYTF. As DNA, the CDR3 is TGCGCCAGCAGCCAAGATCGCAGGGGGCATGGCTACACCTTC.

This clonotype was counted at least ten times. The chain has TRBV6-5 and TRBJ2-5; D gene unclear. V was trimmed by 0 bases and J by 2 bases, leaving 13 bases between them. Germline V gene data show CDR1 as MNHEY and CDR2 as SVGAGI. The CDR3 spans 16 residues. The CDR3 reads CASSYSNAVRQETQYF. The CDR3 DNA follows: TGTGCCAGCAGTTACTCCAACGCGGTGCGGCAAGAGACCCAGTACTTC.

This clonotype was recorded at least ten times. J is TRBJ1-2 and V is TRBV6-6; D gene uncertain. There are 13 residues in the CDR3. V shed 11 bases and J shed 4 bases, with 17 bases lying between them. In germline, CDR1 is MNHNY, CDR2 SVGAGI (reference sequence). CDR3 in DNA: TGTGCCTCGGACGGTGACGGCTTCTATGGCTACACCTTC. Its protein product is CASDGDGFYGYTF.

This clonotype is medium-sized. The chain carries TRBV5-6 and TRBJ2-1, with a possible D match to TRBD2 (6 bases). Trimming removed 3 bases at V and 6 bases at J, with 7 bases between. The germline V gene encodes CDR1 SGHDT and CDR2 YYEEEE. The CDR3 totals 12 residues. CDR3 in DNA: TGTGCCAGCAGCTGGAGGGTCAATGAGCAGTTCTTC. Its protein product is CASSWRVNEQFF.